Below are 11 T cell receptor beta chains sequenced from a single sample in a study of CD8+ T cells in alopecia areata (dated by TCRdb to the late 2010s). The library was made by the immunoSEQ multiplex PCR assay. To provide template for TCR sequencing, every sample had RNA extracted and reverse transcribed into cDNA. As stored in TCRdb, this immuneACCESS dataset retains in-frame rearrangements with V and J assigned. A fraction of the clones does not appear; measured against another copy, unresolved V genes explain less than half of the discrepancy, and the remainder lacks a known reason. The sample records roughly 180,000 clones, almost 65% of which are singletons. The ten largest clones capture roughly 1.7% of the sample. Per the publication, the time point label means: baseline before oral tofacitinib. Material: CD4+ T cells sorted from blood, obtained at week 0. The receptors originated from a human donor with alopecia areata.

This clone was counted only a few times. The rearrangement joins TRBV30 to TRBJ2-5; TRBD2 aligns across 10 bases. Germline CDR1 is GTSNPN and CDR2 is SVGIG (reference sequence). V lost 1 base to trimming and J lost 5 bases; unmatched junction nucleotides: 7. This CDR3 region has 15 residues. CDR3 nucleotide sequence: TGTGCCTGGAGTGACCTAGCGGGGGTTAGGGAGACCCAGTACTTC. This translates into CAWSDLAGVRETQYF.

The chain joins TRBV19 to TRBJ2-4, with 7 bases aligning to TRBD1. V was clipped by 5 bases and J by 8 bases; unmatched bases: 12. The CDR3 totals 15 residues. The germline V gene has CDR1 LNHDA and CDR2 SQIVND (reference sequence). In DNA, the CDR3 is TGTGCCAGTAGTCAATCGACAGGGTTGGTGGACATTCAGTACTTC. Translation: CASSQSTGLVDIQYF.

The CDR3 region is CASSNPGKHYEQYF. CDR3 DNA sequence: TGCGCCAGCAGCAACCCGGGCAAGCACTACGAGCAGTACTTC. The chain joins TRBV4-1 to TRBJ2-7; D gene unclear. From germline, CDR1 is MGHRA and CDR2 YSYEKL. The germline V and J ends were trimmed by 5 bases and 3 bases, with 14 bases remaining between them. The CDR3 covers 14 residues.

The chain employs TRBV29-1 and TRBJ2-7; TRBD1 matches at 8 bases. Germline values: CDR1 SQVTM, CDR2 ANQGSEA. The CDR3 runs 13 residues. The V and J ends lost 5 bases and 7 bases, in that order; junction bases with no gene match: 10. In nucleotides, the CDR3 is TGCAGCGTTTTAGGACAGGGCGGTCTTGAGCAGTACTTC. As protein: CSVLGQGGLEQYF.

V is TRBV5-1 and J is TRBJ1-6; 9 positions match TRBD1. Unmatched junction bases numbered 5, after V lost 3 bases and J lost 10 bases. Germline CDR1 SGHRS, CDR2 YFSETQ. The CDR3 sequence is 14 residues long. The CDR3 loop reads CASSSDRGRSPLHF. In DNA, the CDR3 is TGCGCCAGCAGCTCAGACAGGGGGAGGTCACCCCTCCACTTT. The full variable domain, rest sourced from reference TRBV5-1 and TRBJ1-6, is KAGVTQTPRYLIKTRGQQVTLSCSPISGHRSVSWYQQTPGQGLQFLFEYFSETQRNKGNFPGRFSGRQFSNSRSEMNVSTLELGDSALYLCASSSDRGRSPLHFGNGTRLTVT.

In its sample, this clone was seen a few times. The V gene is TRBV15, the J gene TRBJ1-5; 7 bases align to TRBD1. The CDR3 extends over 17 amino acids. J lost 2 bases, V lost 0 bases, and 7 bases had no gene match. Germline CDR1 reads LNHNV; CDR2 reads YYDKDF (reference sequence). CDR3 amino acids: CATSRDGIGQGNQPQHF. The CDR3 DNA reads TGTGCCACCAGCAGAGATGGTATCGGACAGGGCAATCAGCCCCAGCATTTT.

This clone is a singleton in its sample. The sample contains more than one DNA sequence encoding this CDR3. This sequence joins TRBV7-2 and TRBJ2-5; 8 bases map to TRBD1. Trimming at V came to 5 bases and at J to 5 bases, leaving 4 bases not matched to a gene. The CDR3 consists of 13 residues. From germline, CDR1 is SGHTA and CDR2 FQGNSA. CDR3 amino acids: CASSPRTGETQYF. The CDR3 region has the DNA TGTGCCAGCAGCCCCCGGACAGGGGAGACCCAGTACTTC.

The chain has TRBV9 and TRBJ2-5; D gene uncertain. Germline assignment: CDR1 SGDLS and CDR2 YYNGEE. Trimming removed 4 bases at V and 1 base at J, with 11 bases between. The CDR3 loop spans 14 amino acids. The CDR3 is CASSHTPTQETQYF. The CDR3 DNA reads as TGTGCCAGCAGCCATACACCGACCCAAGAGACCCAGTACTTC.

This chain links TRBV30 with TRBJ1-2; no definite D call. CDR1 GTSNPN and CDR2 SVGIG come from the germline V gene (reference sequence). V lost 2 bases to trimming and J lost 2 bases, with 9 bases between them. The CDR3 runs 13 residues. CDR3 amino acids: CAWSLDHNYGYTF. The CDR3 bases are TGTGCCTGGAGTCTGGACCACAACTATGGCTACACCTTC.

The J gene is TRBJ1-4, the V gene TRBV29-1; D is ambiguous. The germline V gene encodes CDR1 SQVTM and CDR2 ANQGSEA. V dropped 0 bases and J dropped 6 bases, with 11 bases sitting between them. CDR3 length equals 14 residues. The CDR3 DNA reads as TGCAGCGTTGAAGATCCCCGTCCGGATGAAAAACTGTTTTTT. This sequence encodes CSVEDPRPDEKLFF.

This clone occurred once. The chain carries TRBV9 and TRBJ1-1; 9 bases fit TRBD1. The V and J ends lost 5 bases and 6 bases, in that order; junction bases with no gene match: 5. There are 13 residues in the CDR3. Germline V gene sequence: CDR1 SGDLS, CDR2 YYNGEE. The CDR3 sequence is CASSGQGIAEAFF. The CDR3 DNA follows: TGTGCCAGCAGTGGACAGGGGATCGCTGAAGCTTTCTTT.